These 8 T cell receptor beta chains came from one sample sequenced in a study of T cell repertoires in cytomegalovirus infection. These receptors' targets are unknown. TCRdb re-called the reads through MiXCR, storing one row per CDR3 protein. The data show about 150,000 distinct CDR3 sequences, over 30% seen once. Sequences were derived from CD8+ T cells from cultured PBMCs, sampled from culture after CMV antigen stimulation. These receptors came from a human donor in good health (CMV status not recorded). Some clones in this sample may be carry-over from other donors' samples.

This clonotype was observed a handful of times. The CDR3 loop reads CATSRALSMNTEAFF. CDR3 sequence (DNA): TGTGCCACCAGCAGAGCCCTAAGCATGAACACTGAAGCTTTCTTT. This chain links TRBV15 with TRBJ1-1; no clear D gene. CDR1 and CDR2 from the germline V gene are LNHNV and YYDKDF (reference sequence). The CDR3 covers 15 residues. V shed 1 base and J shed 0 bases, with 9 bases lying between them.

CDR3 sequence reads: CASSLGLAGEHGFKQFF. DNA for the CDR3: TGTGCCAGCAGCTTGGGGCTAGCGGGGGAGCACGGCTTTAAGCAGTTCTTC. V usage is TRBV5-6 and J usage is TRBJ2-1; 10 positions agree with TRBD2. Germline trimming cut 0 bases from V and 11 bases from J; bases unmatched to any gene: 14. In germline, CDR1 is SGHDT, CDR2 YYEEEE. The CDR3 has 17 residues.

This clonotype was seen a handful of times. The chain uses TRBV2 and TRBJ2-3, with D uncertain. Germline V gene sequence: CDR1 SNHLY, CDR2 FYNNEI. The CDR3 sequence is 19 residues long. The V end lost 2 bases, the J end lost 2 bases, and 23 bases lay between the germline ends. CDR3 coding DNA: TGTGCCAGCAGTGAACTGGATCCCTTGGGGTCAGCACCCACAGATACGCAGTATTTT. Its translation: CASSELDPLGSAPTDTQYF.

In its sample, this clonotype was seen a few times. The rearrangement uses TRBV12-3 or TRBV12-4 and TRBJ2-1, with D perhaps TRBD1 or TRBD2 (5 bases each). CDR3 length: 12 amino acids. Trimming removed 4 bases at V and 8 bases at J, with 9 bases between. The CDR3: CASSSRGDEQFF. The CDR3 DNA follows: TGTGCCAGCAGTTCAAGAGGGGATGAGCAGTTCTTC.

For the CDR3, the DNA is TGTGCCAGTAGTATCCGGGACTCCTACGAGCAGTACTTC. Translated, it gives CASSIRDSYEQYF. V is TRBV19 and J is TRBJ2-7; a weak D match, TRBD2 (5 bases). The germline gives CDR1 LNHDA, CDR2 SQIVND (reference sequence). V lost 3 bases, J lost 0 bases, and 6 bases lay in between. This CDR3 is built from 13 residues.

The CDR3 loop is CASSSSTIMPQHF. CDR3 nucleotide sequence: TGTGCCAGTAGTAGCAGTACAATCATGCCCCAGCATTTT. The rearrangement uses TRBV19 and TRBJ1-5; D gene unclear. Deletions cut 4 bases from V and 9 bases from J, with 13 bases between. CDR3 length: 13 residues. Germline loops: CDR1 LNHDA, CDR2 SQIVND (reference sequence).

This clonotype is deemed medium-sized (0.01 to 0.1%). This chain connects TRBV19 to TRBJ1-1, with unresolved D. Trimming stripped 11 bases from V and 1 base from J, with 11 bases between. From germline, CDR1 is LNHDA and CDR2 SQIVND (reference sequence). The CDR3 is 12 residues long. The CDR3 loop reads CASRSGNTEAFF. The CDR3 DNA follows: TGTGCCTCGAGGTCCGGGAACACTGAAGCTTTCTTT.

This clonotype came up many times. The chain is built from TRBV6-5 and TRBJ1-1, with 7 bases matching TRBD1. The germline CDR1 and CDR2 sequences are MNHEY and SVGAGI. The CDR3 covers 17 residues. J gave up 4 bases and V 2 bases, and 13 bases lay outside the gene matches. CDR3 sequence (DNA): TGTGCCAGCAGTTACAGCATGAGGGGACAGTGGAGCACTGAAGCTTTCTTT. Translation: CASSYSMRGQWSTEAFF.